This TCR beta chain was recorded in a study of OX40 agonist ivuxolimab in advanced cancers. As to this clone: A junction end diverges from the germline sequence, so it may reflect a read error.

CDR3 length equals 13 residues. The germline CDR1 and CDR2 sequences are MDHEN and SYDVKM. TCRdb's copy holds only in-frame clones and misses some; the assay was immunoSEQ multiplex PCR. The repertoire includes approximately 80,000 clones, roughly 94% of them detected once, and around 10% sits in the top ten. The material was CD4+ or CD8+ T cells sorted from blood, obtained in a trial of the OX40 agonist ivuxolimab. The chain uses TRBV28 and TRBJ2-5; D perhaps matches TRBD2 (5 bases). This clonotype was sampled from an adult with an advanced solid tumor such as melanoma, head and neck, liver or kidney cancer. CDR3 nucleotides: TGTGCCAGCAACCCGCGGGTCACCCCCCTCAAGAACTTC. Its protein product is CASNPRVTPLKNF.